These 8 T cell receptor beta chains originate from one sample sequenced in a study of shared clonotypes between healthy human individuals. The protocol was immunoSEQ multiplex PCR, while the TCRdb copy is restricted to in-frame clones and leaves out a portion. In the table there are some 2 million clones, roughly 94% of which are singletons. The sequenced sample was naive CD4+ T cells sorted from blood. As to subset: CD45RA+ positively selected. These receptors all stem from a man aged 18 to 35 in good health.

CDR3: CSVAAPTGYEQYF. In DNA, the CDR3 is TGCAGCGTCGCTGCCCCCACAGGCTACGAGCAGTACTTC. V usage is TRBV29-1 and J usage is TRBJ2-7; possible D gene TRBD1, 5 bases. V was shortened by 6 bases and J by 3 bases, with 15 bases between the two germline ends. In germline, CDR1 is SQVTM, CDR2 ANQGSEA. The CDR3 sequence is 13 residues long.

The rearrangement uses TRBV5-1 and TRBJ1-2; TRBD1 aligns across 9 bases. Germline assignment: CDR1 SGHRS and CDR2 YFSETQ. This CDR3 region has 14 residues. J gave up 6 bases and V 0 bases, and 3 bases lay outside the gene matches. CDR3 sequence (DNA): TGCGCCAGCAGCTTGGCACAGGGGGCGAATGGCTACACCTTC. Translation: CASSLAQGANGYTF.

The chain carries TRBV7-2 and TRBJ2-3; the D gene is possibly TRBD2 (7 bases). This CDR3 contains 16 residues. V was shortened by 1 base and J by 0 bases, with 11 bases between the two germline ends. Germline V CDR1 and CDR2: SGHTA, FQGNSA. CDR3 region: CASSLEGGRSTDTQYF. The DNA of the CDR3 is TGTGCCAGCAGCTTAGAGGGGGGGAGGAGCACAGATACGCAGTATTTT.

The rearrangement links TRBV7-3 to TRBJ1-1, with D maybe TRBD1 (6 bases). CDR3 length equals 16 residues. Looked up from germline, CDR1 is SGHTA and CDR2 is FQGTGA. The V and J ends lost 1 base and 4 bases respectively, with 16 bases between them. CDR3 in amino acids: CASSLSPAGARTEAFF. The CDR3 DNA is TGTGCCAGCAGCTTAAGCCCCGCAGGGGCCCGCACTGAAGCTTTCTTT.

The genes are TRBV5-4 and TRBJ1-2, with D tentatively TRBD1 (6 bases). Trimming pared 0 bases from V and 2 bases from J, leaving 11 bases between. This CDR3 comprises 15 residues. The germline gives CDR1 SGHNT, CDR2 YYREEE (reference sequence). The CDR3 loop is CASSLEAQGNYGYTF. CDR3 sequence (DNA): TGTGCCAGCAGCTTGGAAGCTCAGGGGAACTATGGCTACACCTTC.

The rearrangement links TRBV20-1 to TRBJ2-1; the D is unclear. The CDR3 is 11 amino acids. CDR1 is DFQATT and CDR2 is SNEGSKA in the germline V gene (reference sequence). The V end lost 7 bases, the J end lost 10 bases, and 14 bases lay between the germline ends. Written as DNA, the CDR3 is TGCAGTGTCGCGGTTGGTGGCGAGCAGTTCTTC. This gives the protein CSVAVGGEQFF.

CDR3 amino acids: CASSYSTGDQEAFF. The CDR3 nucleotides are TGTGCCAGCAGTTACTCGACTGGGGACCAAGAAGCTTTCTTT. The chain combines TRBV6-6 with TRBJ1-1; possibly TRBD1 for D (5 bases). This CDR3 is 14 amino acids long. V dropped 0 bases and J dropped 8 bases, with 13 bases sitting between them. CDR1 is MNHNY and CDR2 is SVGAGI in the germline V gene (reference sequence).

This chain connects TRBV27 to TRBJ1-1, with D possibly being TRBD1 (5 bases). Per the germline V gene, CDR1 is MNHEY and CDR2 is SMNVEV (reference sequence). Trimming took 2 bases from V and 8 from J, leaving 15 bases between them. The CDR3 contains 14 residues. CDR3 protein: CASSLTVPGLEAFF. DNA of the CDR3: TGTGCCAGCAGTTTAACGGTGCCAGGGTTAGAAGCTTTCTTT.